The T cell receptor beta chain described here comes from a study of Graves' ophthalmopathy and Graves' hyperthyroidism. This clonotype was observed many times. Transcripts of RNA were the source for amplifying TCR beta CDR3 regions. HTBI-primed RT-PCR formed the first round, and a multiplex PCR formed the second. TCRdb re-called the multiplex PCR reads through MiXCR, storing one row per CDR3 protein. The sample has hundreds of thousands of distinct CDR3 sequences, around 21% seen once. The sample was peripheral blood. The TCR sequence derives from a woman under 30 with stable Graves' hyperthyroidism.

This chain's CDR3 is CASSPDDTNSPLHF. For the CDR3, the DNA is TGTGCCAGCAGTCCAGACGACACCAATTCACCCCTCCACTTT. This chain joins TRBV6-1 and TRBJ1-6, with D hard to call. CDR3 size: 14 residues. Trimming left V 5 bases short and J 7 bases short, with 12 bases between. CDR1 is MNHNS, CDR2 SASEGT, per germline.